The 28 T cell receptor beta chains presented below share a single source sample, sequenced in a study of blood T cells in healthy people across ages (dated by TCRdb to between 2015 and 2016). The library was prepared using 5' RACE. TCRdb shows the sequencer as Illumina HiSeq 2500. The second PCR ran for about 7 to 11 cycles and used a J-beta primer mix along with a sample-barcoded 5' primer. TCRdb trimmed the raw reads at Q25, called clones with MiXCR and kept productive beta chains. One record per CDR3 amino acid sequence lists the most common genes and DNA. Counted in this sample were over a million distinct CDR3 sequences; 35% to 50% of them appeared once. The ten largest clones take up 18% of the sample. Source material: blood. The receptors derive from a woman aged 55-70 years in good health.

To note about this clonotype: A junction boundary mismatches the germline segment, possibly from a read error. The chain combines TRBV6-5 with TRBJ1-3; possible D gene TRBD1, 5 bases. This CDR3 contains 18 residues. In germline, CDR1 is MNHEY, CDR2 SVGAGI. As DNA, the CDR3 is TGTGCCAGCAGTTACTCGGGAGGGGTTTTCGGATCTGAAAACACCATATATTTT. This translates into CASSYSGGVFGSENTIYF.

This clonotype has more than one count but fewer than ten. J is TRBJ2-4 and V is TRBV27, with 9 nucleotides matching TRBD1. This CDR3 spans 14 amino acids. Looked up from germline, CDR1 is MNHEY and CDR2 is SMNVEV (reference sequence). Unmatched junction bases numbered 11, after V lost 4 bases and J lost 13 bases. The CDR3 bases are TGTGCCAGCAGTTCCTCCGGGACAGGGAAAGAGCAGTACTTC. This codes for CASSSSGTGKEQYF.

J is TRBJ2-7 and V is TRBV5-1; the D gene is possibly TRBD1 (6 bases). The CDR3 contains 15 residues. The germline CDR1 and CDR2 sequences are SGHRS and YFSETQ. The V end was cut by 0 bases, the J end by 7 bases, with 17 bases between. This CDR3 is CASSLEGDGDDEQYF. The CDR3 nucleotides are TGCGCCAGCAGCTTGGAGGGGGACGGTGACGATGAGCAGTACTTC.

The chain joins TRBV7-9 to TRBJ2-4, with D hard to call. Trimming shortened V by 6 bases and J by 5 bases, and 11 bases separated the two germline ends. This CDR3 is built from 13 residues. From germline, CDR1 is SEHNR and CDR2 FQNEAQ (reference sequence). CDR3 in amino acids: CASRPPSENIQYF. CDR3 nucleotides: TGTGCCAGCAGACCCCCTTCGGAAAACATTCAGTACTTC.

The chain links TRBV20-1 to TRBJ2-1, with 11 bases fitting TRBD2. V lost 3 bases to trimming and J lost 4 bases; unmatched junction nucleotides: 14. Looked up from germline, CDR1 is DFQATT and CDR2 is SNEGSKA (reference sequence). The CDR3 loop spans 18 amino acids. The CDR3 is CSASGLGTSGQGYNEQFF. As DNA, the CDR3 is TGCAGTGCTAGCGGGTTGGGGACTAGCGGTCAGGGGTACAATGAGCAGTTCTTC.

This sequence joins TRBV27 and TRBJ2-1; 10 bases map to TRBD2. The CDR3 contains 16 residues. The V gene's germline CDR1 is MNHEY and CDR2 SMNVEV (reference sequence). J gave up 3 bases and V 9 bases, and 11 bases lay outside the gene matches. CDR3: CASYEFGTSVYNEQFF. The CDR3 nucleotides read TGTGCCAGTTACGAATTCGGGACTAGCGTCTACAATGAGCAGTTCTTC.

Concerning this clonotype itself: Germline and junction disagree at one end, which may indicate a read error. The chain carries TRBV27 and TRBJ2-1; 11 bases align to TRBD2. Looked up from germline, CDR1 is MNHEY and CDR2 is SMNVEV (reference sequence). The CDR3 extends over 15 amino acids. The CDR3 bases are TGTGCCACCAGTAATAGCGGGAGGGCCTACAATGAGCAGTTCTTC. Encoded protein: CATSNSGRAYNEQFF.

The chain uses TRBV6-1 and TRBJ2-2, with D possibly matching TRBD2 (6 bases). CDR1 is MNHNS and CDR2 is SASEGT in the germline V gene. The CDR3 runs 15 residues. V shed 9 bases and J shed 1 base, with 15 bases lying between them. The CDR3: CASSWTTQNTGELFF. The CDR3 region has the DNA TGTGCCAGTAGTTGGACTACCCAGAACACCGGGGAGCTGTTTTTT.

The V and J genes are TRBV9 and TRBJ2-1; TRBD2 agrees at 9 bases. Unmatched junction bases numbered 5, after V lost 0 bases and J lost 7 bases. CDR3 size: 15 residues. CDR1 and CDR2 (germline): SGDLS, YYNGEE. The CDR3 loop is CASSVASGRKNEQFF. The CDR3 DNA is TGTGCCAGCAGCGTAGCAAGCGGGAGGAAAAATGAGCAGTTCTTC.

This chain joins TRBV6-5 and TRBJ2-1; D may match TRBD1 or TRBD2 (5 bases each). In germline, CDR1 is MNHEY, CDR2 SVGAGI. The CDR3 is 14 residues long. V lost 2 bases, J lost 6 bases, and 11 bases lay in between. DNA of the CDR3: TGTGCCAGCAGTTACACGGCAGGGAGCAATGAGCAGTTCTTC. It is translated as CASSYTAGSNEQFF.

The chain is built from TRBV13 and TRBJ2-2; no definite D call. CDR3 length equals 13 residues. V shed 5 bases and J shed 6 bases, with 10 bases lying between them. In germline, CDR1 is PRHDT, CDR2 FYEKMQ (reference sequence). Written as DNA, the CDR3 is TGTGCCAGCAGCCTTCAATACGCCGGGGAGCTGTTTTTT. Translated: CASSLQYAGELFF.

Here the CDR3 reads CASSGGFGTDTQYF. The CDR3 DNA is TGCGCCAGCAGCGGTGGCTTTGGCACAGATACGCAGTATTTT. This rearrangement joins TRBV5-1 to TRBJ2-3, with unresolved D. V lost 4 bases to trimming and J lost 1 base, with 10 bases between them. CDR1 and CDR2 (germline): SGHRS, YFSETQ. The CDR3 runs 14 residues.

This clonotype has ten or more counts. The chain combines TRBV7-7 with TRBJ2-7; D uncertain. CDR3 length: 14 residues. The germline gives CDR1 SSHAT, CDR2 FNYEAQ (reference sequence). Trimming removed 5 bases from V and 0 bases from J, with 11 bases in between. The CDR3 DNA follows: TGTGCCAGCAGCCCCTTAGGTAGCTCCTACGAGCAGTACTTC. It translates to CASSPLGSSYEQYF.

The chain links TRBV7-3 to TRBJ2-1; 7 nucleotides agree with TRBD1. Trimming at V came to 2 bases and at J to 4 bases, leaving 5 bases not matched to a gene. The CDR3 is 15 amino acids. The germline V gene encodes CDR1 SGHTA and CDR2 FQGTGA. CDR3 coding DNA: TGTGCCAGCAGCTTACTGGGGACAGAATACAATGAGCAGTTCTTC. Translation: CASSLLGTEYNEQFF.

This clonotype has a handful of counts. This rearrangement joins TRBV24-1 to TRBJ2-7, with 7 bases fitting TRBD1. This CDR3 spans 15 amino acids. Trimming at V came to 0 bases and at J to 2 bases, leaving 3 bases not matched to a gene. Germline V CDR1 and CDR2: KGHDR, SFDVKD. The CDR3 region has the DNA TGTGCCACCAGTGATTTGCAGGGGGAAACCTACGAGCAGTACTTC. It is translated as CATSDLQGETYEQYF.

The chain couples TRBV11-2 to TRBJ1-1; tentatively, D is TRBD1 (6 bases). The germline V gene encodes CDR1 SGHAT and CDR2 FQNNGV. There are 15 residues in the CDR3. Between the trimmed V and J ends, which lost 4 bases and 1 base, there was a span of 13 bases. The CDR3 sequence: CASSSWDIKNTEAFF. The CDR3 DNA reads as TGTGCCAGCAGCTCATGGGACATTAAGAACACTGAAGCTTTCTTT.

The chain uses TRBV4-2 and TRBJ2-7, with TRBD1 matching over 7 bases. The CDR3 has 16 residues. V was clipped by 1 base and J by 6 bases; unmatched bases: 12. Looked up from germline, CDR1 is LGHNA and CDR2 is YNFKEQ. CDR3 nucleotide sequence: TGTGCCAGCAGCCAAGGTTCCGGGACAGTGCTCCTCGAGCAGTACTTC. This sequence encodes CASSQGSGTVLLEQYF.

This clonotype showed up just once. The chain carries TRBV12-3 or TRBV12-4 and TRBJ1-1; 7 bases are a match to TRBD1. The CDR3 contains 18 residues. The trim removed 6 bases at V and 2 bases at J, leaving 18 bases unmatched. This chain's CDR3 is CASRGGTVWRGVNTEAFF. CDR3 bases: TGTGCCAGCAGGGGGGGGACAGTTTGGAGGGGAGTTAACACTGAAGCTTTCTTT.

The chain has TRBV19 and TRBJ1-6, with D possibly being TRBD1 (5 bases). Germline assignment: CDR1 LNHDA and CDR2 SQIVND (reference sequence). The CDR3 is 13 amino acids. V was clipped by 4 bases and J by 9 bases, with 10 bases between them. Here the CDR3 DNA reads TGTGCCAGTAGTACCCGACAGCTTTCACCCCTCCACTTT. Protein: CASSTRQLSPLHF.

A note on this clonotype: Germline and junction disagree at one end, which may indicate a read error. The V and J genes are TRBV27 and TRBJ2-7; TRBD1 agrees at 8 bases. The CDR3 consists of 17 residues. Looked up from germline, CDR1 is MNHEY and CDR2 is SMNVEV (reference sequence). The CDR3 nucleotides read TGTGCCGGCAGCCGTAAGCCTCCAGGGGGCGGTAACTACGAGCAGTACTTC. Encoded protein: CAGSRKPPGGGNYEQYF.

In its sample, this clonotype was seen a few times. The chain carries TRBV15 and TRBJ2-7; the match to TRBD1 covers 7 bases. CDR3 size: 15 residues. In germline, CDR1 is LNHNV, CDR2 YYDKDF (reference sequence). The V and J ends lost 4 bases and 2 bases, in that order; junction bases with no gene match: 8. CDR3 DNA sequence: TGTGCCACCAGCACTCATTTGACAGGGCCCTACGAGCAGTACTTC. Translated: CATSTHLTGPYEQYF.

The chain recombines TRBV7-9 with TRBJ1-2, with 10 bases identical to TRBD1. J lost 6 bases, V lost 4 bases, and 11 bases had no gene match. Germline V gene sequence: CDR1 SEHNR, CDR2 FQNEAQ (reference sequence). The CDR3 loop spans 16 amino acids. CDR3 region: CASSSGRTGGVDGYTF. CDR3 sequence (DNA): TGTGCCAGCAGCTCCGGTCGGACAGGGGGAGTGGATGGCTACACCTTC.

This clonotype appeared many times. The chain joins TRBV10-3 to TRBJ2-7; D unresolved. Deletions cut 5 bases from V and 3 bases from J, with 5 bases between. The CDR3 extends over 11 amino acids. The germline V gene has CDR1 ENHRY and CDR2 SYGVKD. CDR3 loop: CAISPDYEQYF. The CDR3 DNA follows: TGTGCCATCAGTCCCGACTACGAGCAGTACTTC.

The chain employs TRBV24-1 and TRBJ2-1, with 9 bases identical to TRBD1. The germline V gene encodes CDR1 KGHDR and CDR2 SFDVKD. The CDR3 consists of 14 residues. The V segment lost 11 bases and the J segment 4 bases; nucleotides outside the gene matches: 8. CDR3 bases: TGTGCCAGAGAGGGTGACAGGGGGTACAATGAGCAGTTCTTC. Translated: CAREGDRGYNEQFF.

The V and J genes are TRBV5-1 and TRBJ2-3; D possibly corresponds to TRBD2 (5 bases). This CDR3 is 14 amino acids long. The V gene lost 4 bases and the J gene lost 0 bases, with 9 bases spanning the gap. CDR1 and CDR2 from the germline V gene are SGHRS and YFSETQ. CDR3 coding DNA: TGCGCCAGCAGCGCGGGTTCTAGCACAGATACGCAGTATTTT. As protein: CASSAGSSTDTQYF.

Points on this clonotype: The junction differs from germline at one of its ends, possibly a read error. The genes are TRBV12-3 or TRBV12-4 and TRBJ2-4; D perhaps matches TRBD2 (5 bases). The length of the CDR3 is 14 residues. This chain's CDR3 is CVSSFWEAKNIQYF. CDR3 DNA: TGTGTCAGCAGTTTTTGGGAGGCCAAAAACATTCAGTACTTC.

This chain connects TRBV21-1 to TRBJ1-5. TRBV21-1 is a known pseudogene. CDR3 size: 13 residues. CDR3: CASSTYANQPQHF. DNA of the CDR3: TGTGCCAGCTCTACGTATGCGAATCAGCCCCAGCATTTT.

J is TRBJ2-3 and V is TRBV27, with 9 positions matching TRBD2. This CDR3 is 16 amino acids long. After removal of 5 bases from V and 4 bases from J, the junction contained 10 bases not matched to a gene. Germline assignment: CDR1 MNHEY and CDR2 SMNVEV (reference sequence). CDR3: CASSPRGSGSSDTQYF. The CDR3 DNA reads TGTGCCAGCAGTCCGCGTGGTAGCGGGAGCTCAGATACGCAGTATTTT.